A single sample gave rise to the 9 T cell receptor beta chains below, sequenced in a study of shared clonotypes between healthy human individuals. Naive-designated CD8 cells lacked CD45RO, were positively enriched for CCR7, and omitted terminally differentiated effector memory CD45RA+ cells. Produced via immunoSEQ multiplex PCR; TCRdb's table is partial and in-frame only. The repertoire includes roughly 2,000,000 clones, 93% of them detected once, and around 1.7% sits in the top ten. Sequencing was carried out using naive CD8+ T cells from PBMCs. The receptors come from a man aged 18-30 years in good health. Some clones in this sample may be carry-over from other donors' samples.

The sample holds one count of this clone. J is TRBJ2-3 and V is TRBV18; D unresolved. CDR3 length: 14 residues. V was trimmed by 2 bases and J by 2 bases, leaving 8 bases between them. From germline, CDR1 is KGHSH and CDR2 LQKENI. CDR3 residues: CASSPSAVTDTQYF. CDR3 sequence (DNA): TGTGCCAGCTCACCAAGTGCGGTCACAGATACGCAGTATTTT.

V usage is TRBV6-5 and J usage is TRBJ2-7; perhaps TRBD2 as D (6 bases). CDR3 size: 15 residues. CDR1 and CDR2 from the germline V gene are MNHEY and SVGAGI. Trimming removed 2 bases at V and 3 bases at J, with 14 bases between. In DNA, the CDR3 is TGTGCCAGCAGTTACAGGGGACTGAGGATCTACGAGCAGTACTTC. Encoded protein: CASSYRGLRIYEQYF.

The chain is built from TRBV9 and TRBJ1-5; TRBD1 aligns across 10 bases. The V segment lost 4 bases and the J segment 2 bases; nucleotides outside the gene matches: 6. This CDR3 contains 16 residues. Looked up from germline, CDR1 is SGDLS and CDR2 is YYNGEE. CDR3 amino acids: CASSPGDRGGNQPQHF. Written as DNA, the CDR3 is TGTGCCAGCAGCCCCGGGGACAGGGGAGGCAATCAGCCCCAGCATTTT.

The rearrangement joins TRBV5-6 to TRBJ2-1; TRBD1 agrees at 7 bases. The J segment lost 14 bases and the V segment lost 3 bases, leaving 20 bases of the junction unmatched. Germline V lookup: CDR1 SGHDT, CDR2 YYEEEE. The CDR3 runs to 16 residues. The CDR3 region has the DNA TGTGCCAGCAGCTCCATGACAGGGTACTTACTGGCGTGGGAGTTCTTC. Its translation: CASSSMTGYLLAWEFF.

This chain joins TRBV5-1 and TRBJ2-7; 8 bases match TRBD2. CDR3 length equals 16 residues. Trimming at V came to 4 bases and at J to 3 bases, leaving 12 bases not matched to a gene. The germline CDR1 and CDR2 sequences are SGHRS and YFSETQ. This CDR3 reads CASSAEPGLEGYEQYF. The CDR3 bases are TGCGCCAGCAGCGCAGAACCGGGACTAGAAGGCTACGAGCAGTACTTC.

The chain employs TRBV4-1 and TRBJ1-3; 7 positions agree with TRBD1. With 3 bases clipped from V and 0 bases from J, the junction kept 8 bases outside the gene matches. Germline-derived CDR1 and CDR2 are MGHRA and YSYEKL. This CDR3 contains 17 residues. CDR3 nucleotides: TGCGCCAGCAGCCAGGCGGGACAGTTAGTCTCTGGAAACACCATATATTTT. Amino acid sequence: CASSQAGQLVSGNTIYF.

V gene TRBV20-1 combines with J gene TRBJ1-1, with D unclear. CDR3 length: 8 amino acids. V was clipped by 5 bases and J by 11 bases, with 6 bases between them. Per germline, CDR1 DFQATT and CDR2 SNEGSKA (reference sequence). The CDR3 DNA follows: TGCAGTGCTTCGTGGGCTTTCTTT. It codes for CSASWAFF.

The chain couples TRBV7-3 to TRBJ1-4; D possibly corresponds to TRBD1 (6 bases). The germline V and J ends were trimmed by 5 bases and 7 bases, with 26 bases remaining between them. Germline-derived CDR1 and CDR2 are SGHTA and FQGTGA. The CDR3 covers 18 residues. The CDR3: CASSTGTTWEGLAEKLFF. The CDR3 coding sequence is TGTGCCAGCAGCACCGGGACAACGTGGGAGGGATTAGCTGAAAAACTGTTTTTT.

A single count supports this clone. The rearrangement links TRBV28 to TRBJ2-5; 9 bases agree with TRBD2. V was pared by 4 bases and J by 5 bases, with 17 bases of the junction left unmatched. Germline-derived CDR1 and CDR2 are MDHEN and SYDVKM. This CDR3 contains 18 residues. In nucleotides, the CDR3 is TGTGCCAGCAGTTCTTTAGTCTGGGCGGGAGGGCCCTCGGAGACCCAGTACTTC. Translated: CASSSLVWAGGPSETQYF. The whole variable domain, filled in from reference TRBV28 and TRBJ2-5, reads DVKVTQSSRYLVKRTGEKVFLECVQDMDHENMFWYRQDPGLGLRLIYFSYDVKMKEKGDIPEGYSVSREKKERFSLILESASTNQTSMYLCASSSLVWAGGPSETQYFGPGTRLLVL.